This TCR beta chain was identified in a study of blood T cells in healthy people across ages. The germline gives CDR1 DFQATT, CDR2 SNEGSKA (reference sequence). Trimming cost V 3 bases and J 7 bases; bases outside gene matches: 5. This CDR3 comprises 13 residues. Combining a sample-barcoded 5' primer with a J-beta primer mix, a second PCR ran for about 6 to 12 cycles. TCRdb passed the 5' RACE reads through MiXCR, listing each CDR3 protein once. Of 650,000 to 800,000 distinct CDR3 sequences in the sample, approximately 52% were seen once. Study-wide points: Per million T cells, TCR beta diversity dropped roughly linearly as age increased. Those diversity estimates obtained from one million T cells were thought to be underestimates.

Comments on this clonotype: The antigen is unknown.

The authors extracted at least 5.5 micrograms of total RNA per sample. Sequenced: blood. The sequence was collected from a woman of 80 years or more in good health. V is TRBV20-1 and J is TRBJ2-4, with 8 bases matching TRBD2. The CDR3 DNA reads TGCAGTGCTAGCGGGGGGGCACGGAACATTCAGTACTTC. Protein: CSASGGARNIQYF.